The T cell receptor beta chain described here comes from a study of tumor-infiltrating lymphocytes in oesophageal squamous cell carcinoma. TCRdb re-called the PCR reads through MiXCR, storing one row per CDR3 protein. This sample has 15,000 to 20,000 distinct CDR3 sequences, with 45% to 50% found just once. This clonotype was found many times. A single base separates this from a much larger clone, so it may be a read error. CDR1 WSHSY and CDR2 SAAADI come from the germline V gene. This CDR3 spans 15 amino acids. J gave up 7 bases and V 0 bases, and 5 bases lay outside the gene matches. The V call is TRBV10-2, the J call TRBJ2-7; 11 bases map to TRBD2. Specimen: esophageal tumor tissue. This clonotype originated in a male donor with esophageal squamous cell carcinoma. The CDR3 coding sequence is TGCGCCAGCAGTGAGTCGACTAGCGGGGCGGATGAGCAGTACTTC. Encoded protein: CASSESTSGADEQYF.